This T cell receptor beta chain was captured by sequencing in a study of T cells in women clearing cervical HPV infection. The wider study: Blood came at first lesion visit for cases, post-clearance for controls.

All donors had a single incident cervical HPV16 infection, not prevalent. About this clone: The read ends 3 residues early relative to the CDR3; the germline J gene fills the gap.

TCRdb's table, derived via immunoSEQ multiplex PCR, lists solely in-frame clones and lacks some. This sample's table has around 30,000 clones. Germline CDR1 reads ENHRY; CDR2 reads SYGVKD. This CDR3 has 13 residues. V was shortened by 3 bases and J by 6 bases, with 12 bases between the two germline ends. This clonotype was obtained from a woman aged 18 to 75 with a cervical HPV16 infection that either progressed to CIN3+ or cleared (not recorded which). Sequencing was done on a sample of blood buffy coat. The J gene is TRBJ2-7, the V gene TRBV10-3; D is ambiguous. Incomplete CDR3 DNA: TGTGCCATCAGTGAATTAGGCAAGGGCGAG. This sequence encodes CAISELGKGE. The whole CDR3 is CAISELGKGEQYF.